The 27 T cell receptor beta chains in this list originate from one sample, sequenced in a study of blood T cell repertoires in COVID-19. Sequencing used immunoSEQ multiplex PCR; TCRdb keeps in-frame clones, though not all of them. Found here are about 250,000 clones, around 90% of them singletons; the top ten hold roughly 3.1%. The material sequenced was peripheral blood. Receptor source: a man between 18 and 29 years old with active or convalescent COVID-19.

CDR3 loop: CASSQEAALSYEQYF. The CDR3 coding sequence is TGTGCCAGCAGCCAAGAGGCCGCCCTCTCCTACGAGCAGTACTTC. The chain employs TRBV3-1 (or the pseudogene TRBV3-2) and TRBJ2-7; D is unclear. V was trimmed by 0 bases and J by 0 bases, leaving 9 bases between them. Germline values: CDR1 LGHDT, CDR2 YNNKEL (reference sequence). The CDR3 extends over 15 amino acids.

This chain joins TRBV7-9 and TRBJ1-5; D is unresolved. The CDR3 runs 15 residues. Between the trimmed V and J ends, which lost 5 bases and 2 bases, there was a span of 13 bases. The germline V gene encodes CDR1 SEHNR and CDR2 FQNEAQ (reference sequence). This CDR3 reads CASSPNRGRNQPQHF. The DNA of the CDR3 is TGTGCCAGCAGCCCAAATCGGGGTCGCAATCAGCCCCAGCATTTT.

This clone was recorded once. This sequence joins TRBV6-5 and TRBJ1-1, with D possibly matching TRBD1 (6 bases). Germline CDR1 reads MNHEY; CDR2 reads SVGAGI. This CDR3 contains 14 residues. Trimming pared 6 bases from V and 1 base from J, leaving 12 bases between. As DNA, the CDR3 is TGTGCCAGCAGGTCGGGACAACCGAACACTGAAGCTTTCTTT. It translates to CASRSGQPNTEAFF.

This sequence joins TRBV19 and TRBJ1-1; the D gene is possibly TRBD1 (6 bases). Between the trimmed V and J ends, which lost 3 bases and 5 bases, there was a span of 16 bases. This CDR3 contains 15 residues. CDR1 is LNHDA, CDR2 SQIVND, per germline (reference sequence). CDR3 sequence reads: CASSIRGRGTTEAFF. The CDR3 DNA reads TGTGCCAGTAGTATTAGGGGCAGGGGAACAACTGAAGCTTTCTTT.

J is TRBJ2-3 and V is TRBV7-3; maybe TRBD2 (6 bases). In germline, CDR1 is SGHTA, CDR2 FQGTGA. This CDR3 is built from 16 residues. With 3 bases removed from V and 0 bases from J, the gap between germline ends came to 13 bases. CDR3 bases: TGTGCCAGCAGCTTCCGGACCGGGACTAGCACAGATACGCAGTATTTT. It translates to CASSFRTGTSTDTQYF.

The chain couples TRBV5-5 to TRBJ1-1; D may be TRBD1 (5 bases). V gave up 7 bases and J gave up 0 bases, with 10 bases separating them. Germline V gene lookup returns CDR1 SGHKS and CDR2 YYEKEE (reference sequence). The CDR3 runs 13 residues. CDR3 sequence reads: CASLQTVNTEAFF. The CDR3 coding sequence is TGTGCCAGCCTACAGACAGTGAACACTGAAGCTTTCTTT. Based on the CDR3 plus reference TRBV5-5 and TRBJ1-1, the full variable domain is DAGVTQSPTHLIKTRGQQVTLRCSPISGHKSVSWYQQVLGQGPQFIFQYYEKEERGRGNFPDRFSARQFPNYSSELNVNALLLGDSALYLCASLQTVNTEAFFGQGTRLTVV.

V and J are TRBV28 and TRBJ1-5; 9 positions match TRBD1. This CDR3 region has 19 residues. In germline, CDR1 is MDHEN, CDR2 SYDVKM. With V trimmed by 3 bases and J by 0 bases, 12 bases remained unmatched. The CDR3 here is CASSFLPGQGSSSNQPQHF. The CDR3 nucleotides read TGTGCCAGCAGTTTTCTCCCGGGACAGGGTTCGTCTAGCAATCAGCCCCAGCATTTT.

The J gene is TRBJ1-1, the V gene TRBV28; D call uncertain. CDR1 is MDHEN and CDR2 is SYDVKM in the germline V gene. V was cut by 5 bases and J by 5 bases, with 6 bases left in between. The CDR3 extends over 11 amino acids. CDR3 residues: CASSLRTEAFF. CDR3 DNA: TGTGCCAGCAGTCTGCGAACTGAAGCTTTCTTT.

The CDR3, as DNA: TGTGCCAGCAGCCTCGGCCAGGGGGCGGGAACTAATGAAAAACTGTTTTTT. Residues: CASSLGQGAGTNEKLFF. The rearrangement joins TRBV9 to TRBJ1-4; the match to TRBD1 covers 8 bases. Unmatched junction bases numbered 9, after V lost 4 bases and J lost 1 base. The CDR3 loop spans 17 amino acids. Germline assignment: CDR1 SGDLS and CDR2 YYNGEE.

V and J are TRBV20-1 and TRBJ1-5; D is possibly TRBD1 (5 bases). CDR1 is DFQATT and CDR2 is SNEGSKA in the germline V gene (reference sequence). The CDR3 runs 14 residues. V lost 6 bases to trimming and J lost 2 bases, with 14 bases between them. The CDR3 region is CSASNGHRNQPQHF. In DNA, the CDR3 is TGCAGTGCCAGTAACGGACATCGCAATCAGCCCCAGCATTTT.

The gene calls are TRBV6-2 or TRBV6-3 and TRBJ2-7; 9 bases line up with TRBD1. V lost 2 bases to trimming and J lost 3 bases; unmatched junction nucleotides: 5. Germline CDR1 MNHEY, CDR2 SVGEGT. This CDR3 has 15 residues. The chain's CDR3 is CASSYPGQGGYEQYF. Written as DNA, the CDR3 is TGTGCCAGCAGTTACCCGGGACAGGGAGGCTACGAGCAGTACTTC.

V and J are TRBV14 and TRBJ1-4; unclear D gene. The CDR3 is 14 amino acids. V lost 1 base to trimming and J lost 6 bases, with 9 bases between them. Germline loops: CDR1 SGHDN, CDR2 FVKESK. CDR3 region: CASSQAGWDEKLFF. Here the CDR3 DNA reads TGTGCCAGCAGCCAAGCGGGATGGGATGAAAAACTGTTTTTT.

The rearrangement joins TRBV7-6 to TRBJ2-7; D may be TRBD2 (7 bases). Trimming stripped 8 bases from V and 6 bases from J, with 23 bases between. CDR1 SGHVS and CDR2 FNYEAQ come from the germline V gene. This CDR3 has 15 amino acids. The CDR3 sequence is CASGAVGGAGGEQYF. Here the CDR3 DNA reads TGTGCCAGCGGGGCTGTAGGGGGGGCAGGTGGCGAGCAGTACTTC.

This chain links TRBV15 with TRBJ2-1; 8 bases map to TRBD2. This CDR3 region has 15 residues. Trimming took 3 bases from V and 0 from J; bases not matched to a gene: 1. The V gene's germline CDR1 is LNHNV and CDR2 YYDKDF (reference sequence). In nucleotides, the CDR3 is TGTGCCACCAGCAGCGGGACTAGCTCCTACAATGAGCAGTTCTTC. The encoded protein is CATSSGTSSYNEQFF.

The chain joins TRBV28 to TRBJ1-1; no reliable D call. Trimming cost V 7 bases and J 1 base, with 7 bases left between them. The CDR3 is 12 amino acids. CDR1 MDHEN and CDR2 SYDVKM come from the germline V gene. CDR3 region: CASKRANTEAFF. The DNA of the CDR3 is TGTGCCAGCAAAAGAGCGAACACTGAAGCTTTCTTT.

This rearrangement joins TRBV5-1 to TRBJ1-1; D remains ambiguous. The CDR3 covers 15 residues. From germline, CDR1 is SGHRS and CDR2 YFSETQ. Deletions cut 2 bases from V and 3 bases from J, with 14 bases between. The CDR3 DNA reads TGCGCCAGCAGCTTTAACCTAGAATTTGACACTGAAGCTTTCTTT. Translation: CASSFNLEFDTEAFF.

The CDR3 protein is CASSLAPGASGNEQFF. CDR3 in DNA: TGTGCCAGCAGCTTAGCCCCAGGGGCCTCCGGGAATGAGCAGTTCTTC. This rearrangement joins TRBV7-6 to TRBJ2-1; weak D call: TRBD1 (6 bases). With 0 bases removed from V and 7 bases from J, the gap between germline ends came to 16 bases. This CDR3 region has 16 residues. Per the germline V gene, CDR1 is SGHVS and CDR2 is FNYEAQ.

The rearrangement joins TRBV28 to TRBJ1-2, with D unresolved. The V and J ends lost 4 bases and 8 bases respectively, with 11 bases between them. The CDR3 sequence is 12 residues long. Germline V gene sequence: CDR1 MDHEN, CDR2 SYDVKM. CDR3 sequence reads: CASSSPLEGYTF. CDR3 nucleotides: TGTGCCAGCAGTTCCCCCCTGGAGGGCTACACCTTC.

The genes are TRBV6-6 and TRBJ2-1; 7 bases map to TRBD2. Trimming cost V 2 bases and J 2 bases; bases outside gene matches: 3. This CDR3 spans 15 amino acids. Germline CDR1 reads MNHNY; CDR2 reads SVGAGI (reference sequence). CDR3 sequence reads: CASSYSGDPYNEQFF. CDR3 DNA sequence: TGTGCCAGCAGTTACAGCGGGGACCCCTACAATGAGCAGTTCTTC.

The J gene is TRBJ2-1, the V gene TRBV6-2 or TRBV6-3; 10 positions agree with TRBD2. The CDR3 extends over 15 amino acids. V dropped 6 bases and J dropped 4; count of bases not matched to a gene: 6. Germline CDR1 is MNHEY and CDR2 is SVGEGT. The CDR3 protein is CASSDLAGVYNEQFF. The CDR3 coding sequence is TGTGCCAGCAGCGACCTAGCGGGAGTATACAATGAGCAGTTCTTC.

The chain carries TRBV5-1 and TRBJ2-7, with 7 nucleotides matching TRBD2. V lost 2 bases and J lost 0; bases outside the gene matches: 8. The CDR3 is made up of 16 amino acids. The germline V gene encodes CDR1 SGHRS and CDR2 YFSETQ. CDR3 bases: TGCGCCAGCAGCTTTGGGGTTAGCGGGCTCTCCTACGAGCAGTACTTC. Amino acid sequence: CASSFGVSGLSYEQYF. The full variable domain, in which reference TRBV5-1 and TRBJ2-7 provide the parts outside the CDR3, is KAGVTQTPRYLIKTRGQQVTLSCSPISGHRSVSWYQQTPGQGLQFLFEYFSETQRNKGNFPGRFSGRQFSNSRSEMNVSTLELGDSALYLCASSFGVSGLSYEQYFGPGTRLTVT.

The V gene is TRBV7-2, the J gene TRBJ2-2; TRBD2 aligns across 13 bases. V was clipped by 4 bases and J by 5 bases; unmatched bases: 1. The germline gives CDR1 SGHTA, CDR2 FQGNSA. The CDR3 length is 15 residues. CDR3 sequence reads: CASSSGLAGTGELFF. In DNA form, the CDR3 reads TGTGCCAGCAGCTCGGGACTAGCGGGGACCGGGGAGCTGTTTTTT. The whole variable domain, remainder taken from reference TRBV7-2 and TRBJ2-2, is GAGVSQSPSNKVTEKGKDVELRCDPISGHTALYWYRQSLGQGLEFLIYFQGNSAPDKSGLPSDRFSAERTGGSVSTLTIQRTQQEDSAVYLCASSSGLAGTGELFFGEGSRLTVL.

In its sample, this clone was seen once. The rearrangement uses TRBV6-1 and TRBJ2-3; 9 bases align to TRBD2. V trimming: 4 bases; J trimming: 6 bases; junction bases outside the gene matches: 20. Germline V gene lookup returns CDR1 MNHNS and CDR2 SASEGT. There are 19 residues in the CDR3. CDR3 DNA: TGTGCCAGCAGTGCCCCGCCATTAACTAGCGGGTGGGGTGAGGATACGCAGTATTTT. This sequence encodes CASSAPPLTSGWGEDTQYF.

The chain recombines TRBV28 with TRBJ2-1; maybe TRBD1 (5 bases). Trimming left V 2 bases short and J 0 bases short, with 8 bases between. The CDR3 covers 15 residues. Looked up from germline, CDR1 is MDHEN and CDR2 is SYDVKM. The CDR3 DNA is TGTGCCAGCAGTTTACACAGGAACTCCTACAATGAGCAGTTCTTC. Translation gives CASSLHRNSYNEQFF.

The J gene is TRBJ2-6, the V gene TRBV28; 7 bases fit TRBD1. Germline assignment: CDR1 MDHEN and CDR2 SYDVKM. The CDR3 consists of 18 residues. The ends lost 6 bases at V and 3 bases at J; junction bases unmatched: 14. The CDR3 nucleotides read TGTGCCAGCAGCCCACCGGGACAGCCAAGTTATGGGGCCAACGTCCTGACTTTC. It codes for CASSPPGQPSYGANVLTF. The full variable domain, in which reference TRBV28 and TRBJ2-6 provide the parts outside the CDR3, is DVKVTQSSRYLVKRTGEKVFLECVQDMDHENMFWYRQDPGLGLRLIYFSYDVKMKEKGDIPEGYSVSREKKERFSLILESASTNQTSMYLCASSPPGQPSYGANVLTFGAGSRLTVL.

This clone was detected a few times. The J gene is TRBJ2-7, the V gene TRBV2; 9 bases are a match to TRBD1. The germline gives CDR1 SNHLY, CDR2 FYNNEI. The junction had 3 bases not matched to a gene; V was cut back by 3 bases and J by 6 bases. The CDR3 sequence is 13 residues long. CDR3 residues: CASSERTGAEQYF. CDR3 DNA: TGTGCCAGCAGTGAGAGGACAGGGGCCGAGCAGTACTTC. Looking up the rest from reference TRBV2 and TRBJ2-7 gives the full variable domain: EPEVTQTPSHQVTQMGQEVILRCVPISNHLYFYWYRQILGQKVEFLVSFYNNEISEKSEIFDDQFSVERPDGSNFTLKIRSTKLEDSAMYFCASSERTGAEQYFGPGTRLTVT.

The count of this clone is one. The V and J genes are TRBV19 and TRBJ1-5, with D maybe TRBD1 (5 bases). V was cut by 3 bases and J by 3 bases, with 12 bases left in between. In germline, CDR1 is LNHDA, CDR2 SQIVND (reference sequence). The CDR3 spans 15 residues. The CDR3 coding sequence is TGTGCCAGTAGTATCTGGGTAGGGGACAATCAGCCCCAGCATTTT. Amino acids: CASSIWVGDNQPQHF.